Below, 27 T cell receptor beta chains from the same sample are listed, as sequenced in a study of T cell responses to AZD1222 COVID-19 vaccine (dated by TCRdb to about 2021). The sample's time point label is to be understood as: about 28 days (+/-7) after the second vaccine dose. The library was generated by the immunoSEQ multiplex PCR assay. TCRdb carries this immuneACCESS record with in-frame sequences only. Its versions omit some clonotypes, under half of them owing to an unresolved V gene in the studies checked, with the rest unexplained. The sample includes tens of thousands of clones, with roughly 85% observed a single time. The top ten hold under 1.5% of the sample. This sample comprised peripheral blood, obtained 28 days after the second AZD1222 dose. Receptors were obtained from an adult who received the AZD1222 COVID-19 vaccine.

J is TRBJ2-3 and V is TRBV4-3; D possibly corresponds to TRBD2 (6 bases). V lost 0 bases and J 2 bases, leaving 9 bases between the germline ends. CDR3 size: 15 residues. Germline CDR1 LGHNA, CDR2 YSLEER. The CDR3 region has the DNA TGCGCCAGCAGCCAAGAGCGGGATACCACAGATACGCAGTATTTT. Encoded protein: CASSQERDTTDTQYF.

This clone has just one count. This rearrangement joins TRBV7-3 to TRBJ2-7, with a possible D match to TRBD1 (7 bases). Trimming pared 5 bases from V and 6 bases from J, leaving 14 bases between. Per germline, CDR1 SGHTA and CDR2 FQGTGA. The CDR3 contains 13 residues. The CDR3 nucleotides read TGTGCCAGCAGCCCCCAGGGGGGCCTCGAGCAGTACTTC. It yields the protein CASSPQGGLEQYF.

This sequence joins TRBV5-4 and TRBJ2-3, with TRBD2 matching over 8 bases. V lost 0 bases and J lost 3; bases outside the gene matches: 0. CDR1 and CDR2 from the germline V gene are SGHNT and YYREEE (reference sequence). The CDR3 is 14 residues long. CDR3 sequence: CASSLGGRTDTQYF. For the CDR3, the DNA is TGTGCCAGCAGCTTGGGCGGGAGGACAGATACGCAGTATTTT.

The genes are TRBV27 and TRBJ1-1; D may be TRBD1 (6 bases). Trimming left V 1 base short and J 5 bases short, with 14 bases between. Germline CDR1 reads MNHEY; CDR2 reads SMNVEV (reference sequence). The CDR3 is 15 amino acids. The CDR3, as DNA: TGTGCCAGCAGTTTATATGGGGGGCCGGGGACTGAAGCTTTCTTT. The encoded protein is CASSLYGGPGTEAFF.

This clone was recorded only once. This chain connects TRBV6-5 to TRBJ2-3; D gene ambiguous. CDR1 is MNHEY and CDR2 is SVGAGI in the germline V gene. The CDR3 has 13 residues. V gave up 8 bases and J gave up 1 base, with 10 bases separating them. CDR3 protein: CASCVERTDTQYF. The CDR3 DNA is TGTGCCAGCTGCGTGGAGCGCACAGATACGCAGTATTTT.

This chain joins TRBV5-4 and TRBJ2-3; 9 bases match TRBD2. Looked up from germline, CDR1 is SGHNT and CDR2 is YYREEE (reference sequence). The V and J ends lost 4 bases and 5 bases, in that order; junction bases with no gene match: 5. This CDR3 comprises 14 residues. The chain's CDR3 is CASSPGTSLDTQYF. CDR3 coding DNA: TGTGCCAGCAGCCCTGGGACTAGCCTAGATACGCAGTATTTT.

The chain employs TRBV20-1 and TRBJ2-1; perhaps TRBD1 as D (5 bases). The CDR3 is 11 residues long. CDR1 is DFQATT and CDR2 is SNEGSKA in the germline V gene (reference sequence). V was trimmed by 6 bases and J by 5 bases, leaving 8 bases between them. The chain's CDR3 is CSADRDNEQFF. CDR3 bases: TGCAGTGCCGACAGAGACAATGAGCAGTTCTTC.

The chain is built from TRBV7-8 and TRBJ1-3, with 11 positions matching TRBD1. The CDR3 runs 19 residues. The J segment lost 6 bases and the V segment lost 2 bases, leaving 15 bases of the junction unmatched. Germline CDR1 is SGHVS and CDR2 is FQNEAQ. CDR3 nucleotides: TGTGCCAGCAGCTTATTTCTCCCCCCGGGACAGGGGGTTCCAAACACCATATATTTT. It yields the protein CASSLFLPPGQGVPNTIYF.

The rearrangement joins TRBV27 to TRBJ1-3, with TRBD1 matching 9 bases. V shed 9 bases, J shed 4 bases, and the junction held 7 bases outside the gene matches. The CDR3 runs to 14 residues. From germline, CDR1 is MNHEY and CDR2 SMNVEV (reference sequence). This chain's CDR3 is CASKQGASGNTIYF. CDR3 coding DNA: TGTGCCAGTAAACAGGGGGCTTCAGGAAACACCATATATTTT.

V usage is TRBV4-2 and J usage is TRBJ2-3; TRBD1 is a possible D gene (6 bases). This CDR3 has 12 amino acids. V was cut by 4 bases and J by 4 bases, with 6 bases left in between. Per germline, CDR1 LGHNA and CDR2 YNFKEQ. In DNA, the CDR3 is TGTGCCAGCAGCCCAGGGGCAGATACGCAGTATTTT. The encoded protein is CASSPGADTQYF.

The rearrangement joins TRBV29-1 to TRBJ1-2, with 8 positions matching TRBD1. CDR1 and CDR2 from the germline V gene are SQVTM and ANQGSEA. V lost 4 bases, J lost 8 bases, and 6 bases stayed unmatched. This CDR3 comprises 12 residues. This CDR3 is CSVVTGARGYTF. CDR3 nucleotides: TGCAGCGTTGTGACAGGGGCGAGGGGCTACACCTTC.

V and J are TRBV18 and TRBJ1-4; 7 bases align to TRBD1. J was trimmed by 4 bases and V by 2 bases; bases with no gene match: 10. Germline V gene sequence: CDR1 KGHSH, CDR2 LQKENI. This CDR3 spans 17 amino acids. The CDR3 sequence is CASSPTGTAYFNEKLFF. In nucleotides, the CDR3 is TGTGCCAGCTCACCAACCGGGACAGCCTACTTTAATGAAAAACTGTTTTTT.

The chain uses TRBV7-2 and TRBJ1-5, with D maybe TRBD1 (5 bases). Looked up from germline, CDR1 is SGHTA and CDR2 is FQGNSA. The CDR3 is 15 amino acids. V was clipped by 3 bases and J by 1 base, with 10 bases between them. The CDR3 loop reads CASSFDGASNQPQHF. The CDR3 DNA sequence: TGTGCCAGCAGCTTCGACGGGGCAAGCAATCAGCCCCAGCATTTT.

This clone is a singleton in its sample. The chain uses TRBV5-1 and TRBJ2-3; tentatively, D is TRBD1 (6 bases). The CDR3 runs to 16 residues. From germline, CDR1 is SGHRS and CDR2 YFSETQ. The V gene lost 4 bases and the J gene lost 2 bases, with 17 bases spanning the gap. The CDR3 protein is CASSPRITGNTDTQYF. As DNA, the CDR3 is TGCGCCAGCAGCCCACGAATTACAGGGAACACAGATACGCAGTATTTT.

The chain has TRBV4-1 and TRBJ1-2, with a weak D call TRBD1 (5 bases). The CDR3 spans 16 residues. V lost 0 bases, J lost 3 bases, and 14 bases lay in between. Germline V CDR1 and CDR2: MGHRA, YSYEKL. CDR3 bases: TGCGCCAGCAGCCAAGAGGGGCGGAGCTTGGACTATGGCTACACCTTC. This sequence encodes CASSQEGRSLDYGYTF.

The chain combines TRBV4-2 with TRBJ2-1; TRBD2 matches at 12 bases. The CDR3 runs to 22 residues. Losses at the gene ends were 0 bases for V and 5 bases for J; bases not matched to a gene: 20. Germline V CDR1 and CDR2: LGHNA, YNFKEQ. The CDR3: CASSQEVLSSGRGMGSHNEQFF. The CDR3 nucleotides are TGTGCCAGCAGCCAAGAGGTCCTTTCTAGCGGGAGGGGAATGGGTTCCCACAATGAGCAGTTCTTC.

This chain uses TRBV2 with TRBJ1-2; no definite D call. From germline, CDR1 is SNHLY and CDR2 FYNNEI. V lost 0 bases and J lost 8, with 10 bases in between. This CDR3 comprises 13 residues. CDR3 residues: CASSEAQAGGYTF. CDR3 nucleotide sequence: TGTGCCAGCAGTGAAGCCCAGGCTGGAGGCTACACCTTC.

The chain carries TRBV11-2 and TRBJ2-5; the D is unclear. The CDR3 runs 13 residues. Germline V gives CDR1 SGHAT, CDR2 FQNNGV. V was clipped by 2 bases and J by 0 bases, with 4 bases between them. CDR3 in amino acids: CASSLSDQETQYF. CDR3 coding DNA: TGTGCCAGCAGCTTATCGGACCAAGAGACCCAGTACTTC.

CDR3 DNA: TGCAGACCGTCAAGCGAGCAGTACTTC. This gives the protein CRPSSEQYF. The chain couples TRBV20-1 to TRBJ2-7, with no clear D. The CDR3 is made up of 9 amino acids. CDR1 is DFQATT, CDR2 SNEGSKA, per germline (reference sequence).

A word on this clone: The sample carries other DNA sequences with the same CDR3. This chain links TRBV3-1 (or the pseudogene TRBV3-2) with TRBJ2-7; 9 positions match TRBD1. The CDR3 has 14 residues. J gave up 3 bases and V 3 bases, and 3 bases lay outside the gene matches. From germline, CDR1 is LGHDT and CDR2 YNNKEL (reference sequence). The CDR3 region is CASSHSGQGYEQYF. The DNA for the CDR3 is TGTGCCAGCAGCCATTCGGGACAGGGCTACGAGCAGTACTTC.

The chain is built from TRBV9 and TRBJ1-3; D remains unclear. Germline assignment: CDR1 SGDLS and CDR2 YYNGEE. Trimming took 4 bases from V and 2 from J, leaving 16 bases between them. This CDR3 comprises 16 residues. CDR3 sequence: CASSPNPRWTGNTIYF. In DNA, the CDR3 is TGTGCCAGCAGCCCTAACCCCCGGTGGACTGGAAACACCATATATTTT.

V is TRBV19 and J is TRBJ2-7, with no clear D. This CDR3 region has 13 residues. V was shortened by 5 bases and J by 2 bases, with 10 bases between the two germline ends. The V gene's germline CDR1 is LNHDA and CDR2 SQIVND (reference sequence). The CDR3 DNA reads as TGTGCCAGTAGTGACGGAGTTACCTACGAGCAGTACTTC. This codes for CASSDGVTYEQYF. Complete variable domain (other parts from reference TRBV19 and TRBJ2-7): DGGITQSPKYLFRKEGQNVTLSCEQNLNHDAMYWYRQDPGQGLRLIYYSQIVNDFQKGDIAEGYSVSREKKESFPLTVTSAQKNPTAFYLCASSDGVTYEQYFGPGTRLTVT.

The chain has TRBV28 and TRBJ1-2; 10 nucleotides agree with TRBD1. Trimming removed 9 bases from V and 10 bases from J; junction bases left unmatched: 5. The germline V gene encodes CDR1 MDHEN and CDR2 SYDVKM. CDR3 length: 11 residues. CDR3 in DNA: TGTGCCAGTGGGACAGGGGATGTCTACACCTTC. Translated: CASGTGDVYTF.

CDR3 sequence (DNA): TGTGCCAGCAGCTTAGAGGGGACAGCCGAAGCTTTCTTT. Translated: CASSLEGTAEAFF. This chain joins TRBV7-8 and TRBJ1-1; 7 nucleotides agree with TRBD1. J gave up 8 bases and V 1 base, and 4 bases lay outside the gene matches. CDR1 is SGHVS, CDR2 FQNEAQ, per germline. The CDR3 runs 13 residues.

The chain recombines TRBV11-2 with TRBJ2-3, with D perhaps TRBD2 (6 bases). Trimming shortened V by 4 bases and J by 0 bases, and 17 bases separated the two germline ends. The CDR3 sequence is 17 residues long. CDR1 is SGHAT, CDR2 FQNNGV, per germline. The CDR3 region is CASSSWPRTTSTDTQYF. The CDR3 nucleotides read TGTGCCAGCAGCTCCTGGCCCCGGACTACTAGCACAGATACGCAGTATTTT.

This rearrangement joins TRBV2 to TRBJ1-2, with 7 bases lining up with TRBD1. CDR3 size: 11 residues. Germline-derived CDR1 and CDR2 are SNHLY and FYNNEI. V lost 6 bases and J lost 6; bases outside the gene matches: 1. Written as DNA, the CDR3 is TGTGCCAGCAGACAGGGGAATGGCTACACCTTC. Translation gives CASRQGNGYTF.

As to this clone: The junction and the germline gene differ at one end; a read error may be behind it. The chain has TRBV7-3 and TRBJ2-3, with TRBD2 matching over 9 bases. Germline values: CDR1 SGHTA, CDR2 FQGTGA. This CDR3 spans 12 amino acids. The CDR3 reads CASSFSGRYAVF. CDR3 DNA sequence: TGTGCCAGCAGCTTTAGCGGGAGATACGCAGTATTT.